The clone carrying this T cell receptor (beta chain) was seen a few times. Its antigen remains unknown. The whole isolated RNA underwent reverse transcription, so sequencing captured expressed TCRB transcripts. Deep immunoSEQ sequencing covered naive, central memory and regulatory T cell samples. The table came from immunoSEQ multiplex PCR; TCRdb's copy has only in-frame clones and leaves some out. The data hold a few hundred thousand clones, with 10% to 15% observed a single time. The sample originates from a study of beta chain features in type 1 diabetes. Study context: No patient-donor differences in age, gender, total cells or subset yield. Researchers looked at 107,917,701 sorted cells across all samples.

General study points: For Type 1 diabetes patients, all four CD4+ subsets carried TCRB CDR3s that were moderately but significantly shorter.

Sorting gave populations that all exceeded 98% purity. The germline V gene has CDR1 MNHEY and CDR2 SMNVEV (reference sequence). The CDR3 loop spans 14 amino acids. V was clipped by 6 bases and J by 9 bases, with 18 bases between them. The sequencing sample was made of naive CD4+ T cells from blood. The origin of this receptor is a woman aged 18-29 years with type 1 diabetes. The chain couples TRBV27 to TRBJ2-1; TRBD2 might be the D (6 bases). The CDR3 DNA reads as TGTGCCAGCAGAGGAGGGACCCGAGACGGTGAGCAGTTCTTC. It specifies CASRGGTRDGEQFF.